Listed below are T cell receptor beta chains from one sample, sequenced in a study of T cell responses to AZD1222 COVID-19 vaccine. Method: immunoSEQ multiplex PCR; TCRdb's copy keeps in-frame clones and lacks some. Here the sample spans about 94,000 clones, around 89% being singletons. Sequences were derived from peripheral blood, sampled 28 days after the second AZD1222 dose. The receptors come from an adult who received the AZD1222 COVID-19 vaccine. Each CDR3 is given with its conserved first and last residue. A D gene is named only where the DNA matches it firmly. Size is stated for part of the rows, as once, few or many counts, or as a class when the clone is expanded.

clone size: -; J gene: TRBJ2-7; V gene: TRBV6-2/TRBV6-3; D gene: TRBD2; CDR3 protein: CASSYLTSGDYEQYF; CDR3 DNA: TGTGCCAGCAGTTACTTGACTAGCGGAGACTACGAGCAGTACTTC
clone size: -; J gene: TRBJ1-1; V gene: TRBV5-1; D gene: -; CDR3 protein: CASSLSPGPRNTEAFF; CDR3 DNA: TGCGCCAGCAGCCTTAGTCCGGGACCCAGGAACACTGAAGCTTTCTTT
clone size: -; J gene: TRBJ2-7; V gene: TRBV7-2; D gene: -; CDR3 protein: CASSSRAAYEQYF; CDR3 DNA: TGTGCCAGCAGCTCCCGGGCGGCCTACGAGCAGTACTTC
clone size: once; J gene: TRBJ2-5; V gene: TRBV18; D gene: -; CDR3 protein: CASSPPGYQETQYF; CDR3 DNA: TGTGCCAGCTCACCACCCGGGTACCAAGAGACCCAGTACTTC
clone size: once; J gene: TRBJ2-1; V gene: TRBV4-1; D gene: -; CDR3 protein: CASSPPFRDFFMYNEQFF; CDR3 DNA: TGCGCCAGCAGCCCGCCGTTCAGGGACTTTTTCATGTACAATGAGCAGTTCTTC
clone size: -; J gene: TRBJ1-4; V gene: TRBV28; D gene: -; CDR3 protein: CASSTSEKLFF; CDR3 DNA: TGTGCCAGCAGTACGAGTGAAAAACTGTTTTTT
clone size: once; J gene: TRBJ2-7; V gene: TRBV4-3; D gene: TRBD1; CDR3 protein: CASSQNRGSYEQYF; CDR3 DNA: TGCGCCAGCAGCCAAAACAGGGGATCCTACGAGCAGTACTTC
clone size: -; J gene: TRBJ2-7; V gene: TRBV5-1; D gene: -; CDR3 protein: CASSLSPGIYEQYF; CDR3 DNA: TGCGCCAGCAGCTTGTCCCCTGGGATCTACGAGCAGTACTTC
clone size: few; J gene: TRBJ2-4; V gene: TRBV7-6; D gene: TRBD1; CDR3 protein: CASSNSPPGQGKNIQYF; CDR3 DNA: TGTGCCAGCAGCAATTCTCCTCCCGGACAGGGGAAAAACATTCAGTACTTC
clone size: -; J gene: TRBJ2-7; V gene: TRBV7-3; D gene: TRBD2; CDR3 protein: CASSPGGREQYF; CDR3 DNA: TGTGCCAGCAGCCCGGGGGGGCGCGAGCAGTACTTC
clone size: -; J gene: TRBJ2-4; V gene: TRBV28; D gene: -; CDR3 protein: CASGKGIQYF; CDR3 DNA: TGTGCCAGCGGGAAGGGCATTCAGTACTTC
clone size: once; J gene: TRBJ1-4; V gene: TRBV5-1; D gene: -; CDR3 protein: CASSVTGPNEKLFF; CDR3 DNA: TGCGCCAGCAGCGTGACAGGCCCTAATGAAAAACTGTTTTTT
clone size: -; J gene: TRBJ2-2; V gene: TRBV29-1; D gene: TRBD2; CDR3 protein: CSAGDSGVHGELFF; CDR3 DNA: TGCAGCGCCGGAGATAGCGGGGTTCACGGGGAGCTGTTTTTT
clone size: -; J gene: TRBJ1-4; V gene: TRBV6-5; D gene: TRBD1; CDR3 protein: CASSYGTGGANEKLFF; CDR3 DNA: TGTGCCAGCAGTTACGGGACAGGGGGGGCCAATGAAAAACTGTTTTTT
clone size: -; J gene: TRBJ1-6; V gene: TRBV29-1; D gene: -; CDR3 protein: CSVGIGGRGSPLHF; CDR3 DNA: TGCAGCGTTGGAATAGGGGGAAGGGGTTCACCCCTCCACTTT
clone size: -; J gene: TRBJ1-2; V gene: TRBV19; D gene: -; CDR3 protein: CASSIVGQGPDGYTF; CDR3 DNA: TGTGCCAGTAGTATAGTAGGTCAGGGACCGGATGGCTACACCTTC
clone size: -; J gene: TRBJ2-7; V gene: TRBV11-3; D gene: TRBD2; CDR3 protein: CASSLGGRGEQYF; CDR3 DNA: TGTGCCAGCAGCTTAGGAGGGAGGGGCGAGCAGTACTTC
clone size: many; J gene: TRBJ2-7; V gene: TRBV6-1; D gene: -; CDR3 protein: CASSEDVASSYEQYF; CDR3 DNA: TGTGCCAGCAGTGAGGACGTGGCTAGCTCCTACGAGCAGTACTTC
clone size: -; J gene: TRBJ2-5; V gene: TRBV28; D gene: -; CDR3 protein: CASSFADYETQYF; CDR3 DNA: TGTGCCAGCAGTTTCGCCGACTACGAGACCCAGTACTTC
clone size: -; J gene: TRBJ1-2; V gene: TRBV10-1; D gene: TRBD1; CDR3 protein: CASSDPGTGAYGYTF; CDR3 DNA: TGCGCCAGCAGTGACCCCGGGACAGGGGCCTATGGCTACACCTTC
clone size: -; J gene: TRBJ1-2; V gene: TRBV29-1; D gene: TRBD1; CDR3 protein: CSGLGGDGYTF; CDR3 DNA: TGCAGCGGGTTAGGGGGCGATGGCTACACCTTC
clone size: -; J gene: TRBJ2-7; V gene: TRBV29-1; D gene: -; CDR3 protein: CSGGGGLNYEQYF; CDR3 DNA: TGCAGCGGTGGAGGCGGATTGAACTACGAGCAGTACTTC
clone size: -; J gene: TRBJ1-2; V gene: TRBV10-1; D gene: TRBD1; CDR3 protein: CASSFGLGGGRGYTF; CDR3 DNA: TGCGCCAGCAGTTTCGGTCTTGGAGGGGGCCGTGGCTACACCTTC
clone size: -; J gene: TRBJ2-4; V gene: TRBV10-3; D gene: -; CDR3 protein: CAISESDRDKVVKNIQYF; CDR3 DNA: TGTGCCATCAGTGAGTCCGACAGAGACAAGGTCGTCAAAAACATTCAGTACTTC
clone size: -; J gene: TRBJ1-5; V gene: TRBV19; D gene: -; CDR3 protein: CASSIGGGGGQPQHF; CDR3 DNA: TGTGCCAGTAGTATAGGTGGGGGGGGTGGACAGCCCCAGCATTTT
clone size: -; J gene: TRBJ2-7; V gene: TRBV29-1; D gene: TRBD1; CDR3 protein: CSVSNRDSYEQYF; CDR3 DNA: TGCAGCGTTTCGAACCGGGACAGCTACGAGCAGTACTTC
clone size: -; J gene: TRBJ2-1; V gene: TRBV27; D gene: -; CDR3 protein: CASSFLPAGRIYNEQFF; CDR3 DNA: TGTGCCAGCAGTTTCCTTCCAGCGGGTCGGATCTACAATGAGCAGTTCTTC
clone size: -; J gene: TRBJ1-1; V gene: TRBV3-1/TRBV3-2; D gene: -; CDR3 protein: CASSQPLGGGEAFF; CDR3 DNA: TGTGCCAGCAGCCAACCCCTCGGGGGCGGTGAAGCTTTCTTT
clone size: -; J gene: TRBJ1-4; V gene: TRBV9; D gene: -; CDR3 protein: CASSTGTAGEKLFF; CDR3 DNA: TGTGCCAGCAGCACCGGGACCGCTGGTGAAAAACTGTTTTTT
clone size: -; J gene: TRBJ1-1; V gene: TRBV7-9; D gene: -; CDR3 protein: CASSPIVGLNTEAFF; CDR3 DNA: TGTGCCAGCAGCCCCATAGTCGGCCTCAACACTGAAGCTTTCTTT
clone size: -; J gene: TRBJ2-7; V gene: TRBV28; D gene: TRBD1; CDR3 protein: CASSFGGRGQHYF; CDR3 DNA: TGTGCCAGCAGTTTTGGAGGTCGGGGACAGCATTACTTC
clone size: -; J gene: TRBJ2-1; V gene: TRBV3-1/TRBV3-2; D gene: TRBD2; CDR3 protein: CASSEGMAGVYNEQFF; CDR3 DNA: TGTGCCAGCAGCGAAGGGATGGCGGGGGTATACAATGAGCAGTTCTTC
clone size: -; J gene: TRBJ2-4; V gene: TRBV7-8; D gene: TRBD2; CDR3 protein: CASSLVGGDRAKNIQYF; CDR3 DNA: TGTGCCAGCAGCTTAGTGGGAGGGGATAGGGCCAAAAACATTCAGTACTTC
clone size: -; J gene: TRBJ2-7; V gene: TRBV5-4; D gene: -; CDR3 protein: CASSFVGDSYEQYF; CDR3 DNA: TGTGCCAGCAGCTTCGTAGGGGATTCCTACGAGCAGTACTTC
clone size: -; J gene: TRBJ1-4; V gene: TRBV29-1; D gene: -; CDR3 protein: CSVEQFATNEKLFF; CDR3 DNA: TGCAGCGTTGAACAGTTTGCAACTAATGAAAAACTGTTTTTT
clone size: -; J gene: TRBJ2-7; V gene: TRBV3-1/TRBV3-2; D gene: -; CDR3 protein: CASSQEIVQVHEQYF; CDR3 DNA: TGTGCCAGCAGCCAAGAAATTGTACAGGTACATGAGCAGTACTTC
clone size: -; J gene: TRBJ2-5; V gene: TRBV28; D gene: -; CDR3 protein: CASSYNFQETQYF; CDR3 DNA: TGTGCCAGCAGCTATAATTTTCAAGAGACCCAGTACTTC
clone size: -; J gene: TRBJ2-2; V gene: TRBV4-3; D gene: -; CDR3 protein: CASSFVLGGNTGELFF; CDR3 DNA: TGCGCCAGCAGCTTTGTCCTGGGCGGGAACACCGGGGAGCTGTTTTTT
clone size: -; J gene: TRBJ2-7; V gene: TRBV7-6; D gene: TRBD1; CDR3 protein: CASSLSGQGTLQEQYF; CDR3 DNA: TGTGCCAGCAGCTTATCGGGACAGGGGACCCTCCAGGAGCAGTACTTC
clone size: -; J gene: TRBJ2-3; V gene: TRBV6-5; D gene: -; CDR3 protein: CAADRGTDTQYF; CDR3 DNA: TGTGCCGCCGACCGCGGCACAGATACGCAGTATTTT
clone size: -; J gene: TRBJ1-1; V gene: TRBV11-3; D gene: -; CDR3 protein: CASSRGGEITEAFF; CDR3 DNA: TGTGCCAGCAGCCGCGGGGGCGAGATCACTGAAGCTTTCTTT
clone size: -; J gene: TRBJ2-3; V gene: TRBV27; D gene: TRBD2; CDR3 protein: CASSSLLAAHTDTQYF; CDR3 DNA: TGTGCCAGCAGTTCCCTACTAGCGGCTCACACAGATACGCAGTATTTT
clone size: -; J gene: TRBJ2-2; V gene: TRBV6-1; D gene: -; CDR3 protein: CASSELASGELFF; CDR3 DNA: TGTGCCAGCAGTGAATTGGCTTCCGGGGAGCTGTTTTTT
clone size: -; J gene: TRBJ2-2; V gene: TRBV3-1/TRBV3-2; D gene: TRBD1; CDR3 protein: CASSRVTGTGNTGELFF; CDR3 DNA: TGTGCCAGCAGCCGCGTTACCGGGACAGGGAACACCGGGGAGCTGTTTTTT